This TCR beta chain was identified during a study of TIL therapy for anti-PD-1-resistant metastatic lung cancer. Study as a whole: Most patients had lung adenocarcinoma; a handful of tumors were EGFR-mutant, two ALK-rearranged; half smoked currently or formerly.

This was the immunoSEQ v3 assay. Repertoires were generated with immunoSEQ multiplex PCR, while TCRdb's copy carries only in-frame clones and drops some. The table includes under 70,000 clones, roughly 80% detected once. As for time point: pre-treatment sample, taken before nivolumab and TIL therapy. Adults with stage 4 NSCLC were enrolled in a phase I trial. Concerning this clone: The target antigen is unknown.

Overall study findings and caveats: This highly selected cohort may not generalize to typical lung cancer patients.

The sequence came from a person aged 25-85 years with non-small cell lung cancer. Material: blood, obtained at baseline.

CDR3 region: CASKGQTYSYEQYF. The CDR3 DNA reads TGTGCCAGTAAGGGACAGACTTACTCCTACGAGCAGTACTTC. The V call is TRBV2, the J call TRBJ2-7; 7 nucleotides agree with TRBD1. J lost 0 bases, V lost 9 bases, and 8 bases had no gene match. CDR1 and CDR2 from the germline V gene are SNHLY and FYNNEI. The CDR3 totals 14 residues.